A selection of T cell receptor beta chains follows, all from one sample in a study of cytotoxic CD8 clonotypes in ibrutinib-treated CLL. Profiling relied on immunoSEQ multiplex PCR, and the TCRdb table lists in-frame clones only, not all of them. The sample includes some 200,000 clones, around 75% of them seen just once. The sample was PBMCs, taken after 12 months of ibrutinib treatment. These receptors were collected from a human donor with chronic lymphocytic leukemia. Both conserved end residues are part of each CDR3. Fields, in order: J gene, V gene, clone size, D gene, CDR3 DNA, CDR3 protein. The D gene is left open where the match is weak. Clone size is stated in some rows and not others, as once, few, many or a class when expanded.

j_call: TRBJ2-7
v_call: TRBV4-2
clone_size: -
d_call: TRBD1
cdr3_nt: TGTGCCAGCAGCCCCGTTGGGGACAGGACCCATTCTGGGCAGTACTTC
cdr3_aa: CASSPVGDRTHSGQYF

j_call: TRBJ2-5
v_call: TRBV5-4
clone_size: few
d_call: -
cdr3_nt: TGTGCCAGCAGCTTGGCCCCCCTTCTCCGGGTGAGGAAGGGAGAGACCCAGTACTTC
cdr3_aa: CASSLAPLLRVRKGETQYF

j_call: TRBJ2-1
v_call: TRBV20-1
clone_size: few
d_call: -
cdr3_nt: TGCAGTGCTACCCTCAACAATGAGCAGTTCTTC
cdr3_aa: CSATLNNEQFF

j_call: TRBJ2-7
v_call: TRBV30
clone_size: -
d_call: -
cdr3_nt: TGTGCCTGGAGTGTACCTGTGGGGTACGAGCAGTACTTC
cdr3_aa: CAWSVPVGYEQYF

j_call: TRBJ1-2
v_call: TRBV5-1
clone_size: -
d_call: TRBD1
cdr3_nt: TGCGCCAGCAGCTCGCGGACAGGCAGCAACTATGGCTACACCTTC
cdr3_aa: CASSSRTGSNYGYTF

j_call: TRBJ1-5
v_call: TRBV7-9
clone_size: -
d_call: -
cdr3_nt: TGTGCCAGCAGCCCCCGTCACGGGCAGCCCCAGCATTTT
cdr3_aa: CASSPRHGQPQHF

j_call: TRBJ2-2
v_call: TRBV6-4
clone_size: -
d_call: TRBD2
cdr3_nt: TGTGCCAGCAGTGACACTGGACTAGCGGGAGGGCCTACCGGGGAGCTGTTTTTT
cdr3_aa: CASSDTGLAGGPTGELFF

j_call: TRBJ1-1
v_call: TRBV7-2
clone_size: -
d_call: -
cdr3_nt: TGTGCCAGCAGCTTCTTCGACAGGCAGAACACTGAAGCTTTCTTT
cdr3_aa: CASSFFDRQNTEAFF

j_call: TRBJ1-5
v_call: TRBV11-2
clone_size: -
d_call: -
cdr3_nt: TGTGCCAGCAGCTTATCTTCAAGATATCAGCCCCAGCATTTT
cdr3_aa: CASSLSSRYQPQHF

j_call: TRBJ1-6
v_call: TRBV6-5
clone_size: -
d_call: -
cdr3_nt: TGTGCCAGCAAGAGGACGGTGATGGATTCACCCCTCCACTTT
cdr3_aa: CASKRTVMDSPLHF

j_call: TRBJ1-2
v_call: TRBV6-5
clone_size: -
d_call: -
cdr3_nt: TGTGCCAGCAGTTACTCGAAGGGGGTCCGTGACACCTTC
cdr3_aa: CASSYSKGVRDTF

j_call: TRBJ1-4
v_call: TRBV6-6
clone_size: few
d_call: TRBD1
cdr3_nt: TGTGCCAGCAGAGACAGGGTCAATGAGAATGAAAAACTGTTTTTT
cdr3_aa: CASRDRVNENEKLFF

j_call: TRBJ2-7
v_call: TRBV4-1
clone_size: -
d_call: -
cdr3_nt: TGCGCCAGCAGCCCGGTAGTGTCCCAAGACGAGCAGTACTTC
cdr3_aa: CASSPVVSQDEQYF

j_call: TRBJ1-3
v_call: TRBV7-7
clone_size: few
d_call: -
cdr3_nt: TGTGCTAGCAGCGTGGACAGAGGAAACACCATATATTTT
cdr3_aa: CASSVDRGNTIYF

j_call: TRBJ1-2
v_call: TRBV15
clone_size: -
d_call: -
cdr3_nt: TGTGCCACCAGCAGAGATGCAGGGTCCTATGGCTACACCTTC
cdr3_aa: CATSRDAGSYGYTF

j_call: TRBJ1-1
v_call: TRBV25-1
clone_size: few
d_call: -
cdr3_nt: TGTGCCAGCAGCCCCCAGGTGGTGGCTTTCTTT
cdr3_aa: CASSPQVVAFF

j_call: TRBJ2-1
v_call: TRBV7-2
clone_size: -
d_call: -
cdr3_nt: TGTGCCAGCAGCTTATCGGCGCCGAGCTCCTACAATGAGCAGTTCTTC
cdr3_aa: CASSLSAPSSYNEQFF

j_call: TRBJ1-1
v_call: TRBV4-3
clone_size: -
d_call: -
cdr3_nt: TGCGCCAGCAGCCGAGGGCGGGGAATCCGCACTGAAGCTTTCTTT
cdr3_aa: CASSRGRGIRTEAFF

j_call: TRBJ2-7
v_call: TRBV7-2
clone_size: -
d_call: -
cdr3_nt: TGTGCCAGCAGCTTTGGGGGGCAGGGCATCTACGAGCAGTACTTC
cdr3_aa: CASSFGGQGIYEQYF

j_call: TRBJ1-5
v_call: TRBV9
clone_size: -
d_call: -
cdr3_nt: TGTGCCAGCAGCCCCCGGGCGGTGGGTAGCAATCAGCCCCAGCATTTT
cdr3_aa: CASSPRAVGSNQPQHF

j_call: TRBJ2-7
v_call: TRBV10-3
clone_size: -
d_call: TRBD2
cdr3_nt: TGTGCCATCAGTGGTCTAGCGGGAGGAAGGGAGCAGTACTTC
cdr3_aa: CAISGLAGGREQYF

j_call: TRBJ1-3
v_call: TRBV5-6
clone_size: -
d_call: -
cdr3_nt: TGTGCCAGCAGTTTTAGGGGGGTAGGAAACACCATATATTTT
cdr3_aa: CASSFRGVGNTIYF

j_call: TRBJ2-7
v_call: TRBV29-1
clone_size: -
d_call: -
cdr3_nt: TGCAGCGTACAGACAGGCAACCCCTACGAGCAGTACTTC
cdr3_aa: CSVQTGNPYEQYF

j_call: TRBJ2-5
v_call: TRBV25-1
clone_size: -
d_call: TRBD1
cdr3_nt: TGTGCCAGCAGTGGAATCGGACAGGGGAAGGAGACCCAGTACTTC
cdr3_aa: CASSGIGQGKETQYF

j_call: TRBJ1-5
v_call: TRBV6-1
clone_size: many
d_call: -
cdr3_nt: TGTGCCAACTCAGGGACGGGGCGTCAGCCCCAGCATTTT
cdr3_aa: CANSGTGRQPQHF

j_call: TRBJ1-2
v_call: TRBV5-1
clone_size: -
d_call: TRBD1
cdr3_nt: TGCGCCAGCAGCTTGTCATCGGGACAGGACAGTTATCTTGTCACCTTC
cdr3_aa: CASSLSSGQDSYLVTF

j_call: TRBJ1-5
v_call: TRBV6-5
clone_size: -
d_call: -
cdr3_nt: TGTGCCAGCGGTGGACCGAAGTATAGCAATCAGCCCCAGCATTTT
cdr3_aa: CASGGPKYSNQPQHF

j_call: TRBJ1-6
v_call: TRBV2
clone_size: -
d_call: -
cdr3_nt: TGTGCCAGCAGGCAGGGTAGCTCACCCCTCCACTTT
cdr3_aa: CASRQGSSPLHF

j_call: TRBJ1-5
v_call: TRBV18
clone_size: many
d_call: -
cdr3_nt: TGTGCCAGCTCACCGATAAAGGGTGATAGCAATCAGCCCCAGCATTTT
cdr3_aa: CASSPIKGDSNQPQHF

j_call: TRBJ2-5
v_call: TRBV15
clone_size: -
d_call: -
cdr3_nt: TGTGCCACGGCCGGTTTGAGGGGAGTCGGCGAGACCCAGTACTTC
cdr3_aa: CATAGLRGVGETQYF

j_call: TRBJ2-1
v_call: TRBV28
clone_size: many
d_call: TRBD2
cdr3_nt: TGTGCCAGCTTACCAAATTCCGGACTAGCGGGAGTATGGGGTGAGCAGTTCTTC
cdr3_aa: CASLPNSGLAGVWGEQFF

j_call: TRBJ2-6
v_call: TRBV25-1
clone_size: -
d_call: -
cdr3_nt: TGTGCAGGGAATCTTTCCTCTGGGGCCAACGTCCTGACTTTC
cdr3_aa: CAGNLSSGANVLTF

j_call: TRBJ1-4
v_call: TRBV18
clone_size: -
d_call: -
cdr3_nt: TGTGCCAGCTCACCCGGGGCTCGGAAAAAACTGTTTTTT
cdr3_aa: CASSPGARKKLFF

j_call: TRBJ2-3
v_call: TRBV29-1
clone_size: -
d_call: TRBD1
cdr3_nt: TGCAGCGGGGGGAAGGGGGCGCGGACAGATACGCAGTATTTT
cdr3_aa: CSGGKGARTDTQYF

j_call: TRBJ2-6
v_call: TRBV28
clone_size: -
d_call: TRBD2
cdr3_nt: TGTGCCAGCAGGCGCCCCCGGGGCGGGAGGACTGGGGCCAACGTCCTGACTTTC
cdr3_aa: CASRRPRGGRTGANVLTF

j_call: TRBJ1-1
v_call: TRBV19
clone_size: -
d_call: -
cdr3_nt: TGTGCCAGTAACCCGGGTAGCGGGGGAAACACTGAAGCTTTCTTT
cdr3_aa: CASNPGSGGNTEAFF

j_call: TRBJ2-7
v_call: TRBV27
clone_size: -
d_call: TRBD2
cdr3_nt: TGTGCCAGCACCCCGGGGACTAGCGGTTCCTACGAGCAGTACTTC
cdr3_aa: CASTPGTSGSYEQYF

j_call: TRBJ2-7
v_call: TRBV5-1
clone_size: -
d_call: TRBD1
cdr3_nt: TGCGCCAGCAGCCCCGACAGGGAGTACGAGCAGTACTTC
cdr3_aa: CASSPDREYEQYF

j_call: TRBJ2-5
v_call: TRBV6-5
clone_size: -
d_call: -
cdr3_nt: TGTGCCAGCAGTTACTCGGGTCGAAGGGTGCACTTC
cdr3_aa: CASSYSGRRVHF

j_call: TRBJ2-7
v_call: TRBV15
clone_size: -
d_call: -
cdr3_nt: TGTGCCACCAGTAACCGGGACTTGCCCTTCTACGAGCAGTACTTC
cdr3_aa: CATSNRDLPFYEQYF

j_call: TRBJ1-6
v_call: TRBV4-2
clone_size: -
d_call: TRBD1
cdr3_nt: TGTGCCAGCAGCCAAGCCGGACAGGGCTCCTATAATTCACCCCTCCACTTT
cdr3_aa: CASSQAGQGSYNSPLHF

j_call: TRBJ1-2
v_call: TRBV30
clone_size: -
d_call: TRBD1
cdr3_nt: TGTGCCTGGACCGCGACAGGGCTCGGGTATGGCTACACCTTC
cdr3_aa: CAWTATGLGYGYTF

j_call: TRBJ1-1
v_call: TRBV9
clone_size: -
d_call: -
cdr3_nt: TGTGCCAGCAGCCCCGGGGTTGAAGCTTTCTTT
cdr3_aa: CASSPGVEAFF

j_call: TRBJ2-5
v_call: TRBV5-1
clone_size: few
d_call: -
cdr3_nt: TGCGCCAGCAGCTTGTCCGGGACACCTAAAGAGACCCAGTACTTC
cdr3_aa: CASSLSGTPKETQYF

j_call: TRBJ2-7
v_call: TRBV7-6
clone_size: few
d_call: -
cdr3_nt: TGTGCCAGCAGCTTGGATATATCGTCCTACGAGCAGTACTTC
cdr3_aa: CASSLDISSYEQYF

j_call: TRBJ1-2
v_call: TRBV2
clone_size: -
d_call: TRBD1
cdr3_nt: TGTGCCAGCATTATGACAGGGGGCGGTAAGGGCTACACCTTC
cdr3_aa: CASIMTGGGKGYTF

j_call: TRBJ2-1
v_call: TRBV11-2
clone_size: -
d_call: TRBD1
cdr3_nt: TGTGCCAGCAGCTCCCGGACAGGTTTCTACAATGAGCAGTTCTTC
cdr3_aa: CASSSRTGFYNEQFF

j_call: TRBJ1-6
v_call: TRBV7-9
clone_size: few
d_call: TRBD1
cdr3_nt: TGTGCCAGCAGCTCCACCCTGGACAGGGGGCGATCACCCCTCCACTTT
cdr3_aa: CASSSTLDRGRSPLHF

j_call: TRBJ2-7
v_call: TRBV5-1
clone_size: -
d_call: -
cdr3_nt: TGCGCCAGCTCTGGGGGGGCAGTTTACGAGCAGTACTTC
cdr3_aa: CASSGGAVYEQYF

j_call: TRBJ2-7
v_call: TRBV30
clone_size: -
d_call: -
cdr3_nt: TGTGCCGGGAGCACCAGGGGAAAGGACGAGCAGTACTTC
cdr3_aa: CAGSTRGKDEQYF

j_call: TRBJ1-1
v_call: TRBV9
clone_size: few
d_call: -
cdr3_nt: TGTGCCAGCAGCGTAGGGATTATAGACACTGAAGCTTTCTTT
cdr3_aa: CASSVGIIDTEAFF

j_call: TRBJ2-1
v_call: TRBV6-1
clone_size: few
d_call: TRBD2
cdr3_nt: TGTGCCAGCAGTTGGGGACTAGCGCACTACAATGAGCAGTTCTTC
cdr3_aa: CASSWGLAHYNEQFF

j_call: TRBJ1-2
v_call: TRBV4-1
clone_size: -
d_call: TRBD1
cdr3_nt: TGCGCCAGCAGCCAAGAGCAGGGGGCGAGCTATGGCTACACCTTC
cdr3_aa: CASSQEQGASYGYTF

j_call: TRBJ2-7
v_call: TRBV6-5
clone_size: once
d_call: -
cdr3_nt: TGTGCCAGCAGTTACTCGAAGGGGGGGAGCTACGAGCAGTACTTC
cdr3_aa: CASSYSKGGSYEQYF

j_call: TRBJ2-7
v_call: TRBV6-5
clone_size: -
d_call: -
cdr3_nt: TGTGCCAGCAGTTACTCGATAGGGAGCTCCTACGAGCAGTACTTC
cdr3_aa: CASSYSIGSSYEQYF

j_call: TRBJ2-5
v_call: TRBV6-5
clone_size: -
d_call: -
cdr3_nt: TGTGCCACAAGGTGGCGGCAAGAGACCCAGTACTTC
cdr3_aa: CATRWRQETQYF

j_call: TRBJ2-1
v_call: TRBV5-1
clone_size: -
d_call: TRBD2
cdr3_nt: TGCGCCAGCAGCCTAAGGACTAGCGGGGGCAATGAGCAGTTCTTC
cdr3_aa: CASSLRTSGGNEQFF

j_call: TRBJ2-3
v_call: TRBV5-1
clone_size: -
d_call: -
cdr3_nt: TGCGCCAGCAGCTTGGCCAGGGGGGCTACGACAGATACGCAGTATTTT
cdr3_aa: CASSLARGATTDTQYF

j_call: TRBJ1-5
v_call: TRBV30
clone_size: -
d_call: TRBD1
cdr3_nt: TGTGCCTGGAGGGGAGAGGGGGCTACTCAGCCCCAGCATTTT
cdr3_aa: CAWRGEGATQPQHF

j_call: TRBJ1-4
v_call: TRBV6-1
clone_size: -
d_call: -
cdr3_nt: TGTGCCACCACCGGGGGCGAGGAAAAACTGTTTTTT
cdr3_aa: CATTGGEEKLFF